These T cell receptor beta chains were read from a single sample in a study of blood T cell repertoires in COVID-19. Here immunoSEQ multiplex PCR was the method, and the copy in TCRdb shows in-frame clones only, minus some. Of about 280,000 clones in the sample, approximately 83% were seen once. What was sequenced was peripheral blood. These receptor sequences come from a woman in her fifties or sixties who had recovered from COVID-19. Each CDR3 is given with its conserved first and last residue. The order of the fields is clone size, J gene, V gene, D gene, CDR3 DNA, CDR3 protein. D genes are given only for firm matches. Size tells how often a clone was seen (once, few, many) or the class of an expanded clone, and some rows leave it out.

NA TRBJ1-1 TRBV4-2 TRBD1 TGTGCCAGCAGCCAAGGCCGGGACAGACTGGTCTTT CASSQGRDRLVF
NA TRBJ2-2 TRBV7-2 TRBD1 TGTGCCAGCAGCTTAACGGACAGGGGAATCGGGGAGCTGTTTTTT CASSLTDRGIGELFF
once TRBJ1-1 TRBV6-5 NA TGTGCCAGCATAACAGGGAAGACGAACACTGAAGCTTTCTTT CASITGKTNTEAFF
once TRBJ2-7 TRBV4-3 TRBD1 TGCGCCAGCAGCCAAGTCCTGGGACAGGGGTCGTACGAGCAGTACTTC CASSQVLGQGSYEQYF
NA TRBJ2-1 TRBV6-2/TRBV6-3 TRBD2 TGTGCCAGCAGTCGTACTAGCGGGGGGACATACAATGAGCAGTTCTTC CASSRTSGGTYNEQFF
NA TRBJ2-2 TRBV9 TRBD2 TGTGCCAGCAGCCTGACAAAGGGAGGGTCACCCTCAATCACCGGGGAGCTGTTTTTT CASSLTKGGSPSITGELFF
NA TRBJ2-7 TRBV24-1 NA TGTGCCACCTGGGCCCTCTACGAGCAGTACTTC CATWALYEQYF
NA TRBJ1-5 TRBV28 NA TGTGCCAGCAGGGACCCGGGGGGCTTGCCCCAGCATTTT CASRDPGGLPQHF
NA TRBJ2-7 TRBV7-9 NA TGTGCCAGCAGCTTAGCGGGAGGAAACTACGAGCAGTACTTC CASSLAGGNYEQYF
NA TRBJ2-7 TRBV28 NA TGTGCCAGCAGTCATCCTGACAGGACCTACGAGCAGTACTTC CASSHPDRTYEQYF
NA TRBJ2-3 TRBV9 TRBD2 TGTGCCAGCAGCGTCTCGGCGGGAGGGCTCCGTACAGATACGCAGTATTTT CASSVSAGGLRTDTQYF
NA TRBJ1-4 TRBV3-1/TRBV3-2 NA TGTGCCAGCAGCCGTTTAGGAGCTGAAAAACTGTTTTTT CASSRLGAEKLFF
once TRBJ2-3 TRBV2 TRBD2 TGTGCCAGCACGGGGACTAGCGGTGATACGCAGTATTTT CASTGTSGDTQYF
NA TRBJ2-7 TRBV11-2 NA TGTGCCAGCAGCCCTGGGGGGAGCTACGAGCAGTACTTC CASSPGGSYEQYF
NA TRBJ1-2 TRBV4-1 TRBD1 TGCGCCAGCAGCCAAGGGACGTCTTGGGGACAGGGATATGGCTACACCTTC CASSQGTSWGQGYGYTF
NA TRBJ1-1 TRBV5-4 TRBD1 TGTGCCAGCAGCTTGGACCAATGGGAAAAGGGGGCTGACACTGAAGCTTTCTTT CASSLDQWEKGADTEAFF
NA TRBJ2-2 TRBV7-6 TRBD2 TGTGCCAGCAGCTTAGGGACTAGCGGGAGGGACTTGAACACCGGGGAGCTGTTTTTT CASSLGTSGRDLNTGELFF
NA TRBJ1-1 TRBV3-1/TRBV3-2 NA TGTGCCAGCAGCGCGACCGCGGGGGCGACTGAAGCTTTCTTT CASSATAGATEAFF
few TRBJ1-6 TRBV5-4 NA TGTGCCAGCAGCTTGGGCAGGGAAAGAAATAATTCACCCCTCCACTTT CASSLGRERNNSPLHF
NA TRBJ1-2 TRBV5-1 TRBD1 TGCGCCAGCAGCTCTTTTCCGACAGGGGCGGATGGCTACACCTTC CASSSFPTGADGYTF
NA TRBJ1-2 TRBV9 NA TGTGCCAGCAGCGTAGCTTGGACACCTAACTATGGCTACACCTTC CASSVAWTPNYGYTF
NA TRBJ2-2 TRBV11-2 TRBD2 TGTGCCAGCAGCTCAGCACTAGCGGACGGGGAGCTGTTTTTT CASSSALADGELFF
NA TRBJ1-5 TRBV19 TRBD1 TGTGCCAGTAGATTAGGGGGCTATAGCAATCAGCCCCAGCATTTT CASRLGGYSNQPQHF
NA TRBJ2-1 TRBV27 NA TGTGCCAGCAGCCTAACGGGACAACCCTACAATGAGCAGTTCTTC CASSLTGQPYNEQFF
NA TRBJ2-5 TRBV4-1 NA TGCGCCAGCAGCCTGTCAAGTGCGGGCTTTCAAGAGACCCAGTACTTC CASSLSSAGFQETQYF
NA TRBJ2-7 TRBV5-5 NA TGTGCCAGCACCCCACTAGCAGGCGAGCAGTACTTC CASTPLAGEQYF
NA TRBJ2-1 TRBV28 NA TGTGCCAGCAGTAGCATATTCGCCTCCTACAATGAGCAGTTCTTC CASSSIFASYNEQFF
NA TRBJ2-2 TRBV30 NA TGTGCCTGGGGGTCCACGAACACCGGGGAGCTGTTTTTT CAWGSTNTGELFF
few TRBJ2-7 TRBV29-1 NA TGCAGCGTGACCCCGACAGGAAAGATCTACGAGCAGTACTTC CSVTPTGKIYEQYF
NA TRBJ1-4 TRBV28 NA TGTGCCACCTTCTGGGCACAAGTCGGAAAACTGTTTTTT CATFWAQVGKLFF
NA TRBJ1-4 TRBV24-1 NA TGTGCCACCAGTGACCCCGACAGGAATGAAAAACTGTTTTTT CATSDPDRNEKLFF
NA TRBJ1-3 TRBV7-9 TRBD1 TGTGCCAGCAGCTTGGACTTAGACAGGGATTCTGGAAACACCATATATTTT CASSLDLDRDSGNTIYF
NA TRBJ2-6 TRBV27 NA TGTGCCAGCAGGCGGGTTTTTTCTGGGGCCAACGTCCTGACTTTC CASRRVFSGANVLTF
NA TRBJ1-3 TRBV12-3/TRBV12-4 NA TGTGCCAGCAGACCCACGGGGGGCACCATATATTTT CASRPTGGTIYF
NA TRBJ1-4 TRBV19 TRBD1 TGTGCCAGTAGGAGAGCCAGGACAGGGGGACATGAAAAACTGTTTTTT CASRRARTGGHEKLFF
NA TRBJ2-3 TRBV27 NA TGTGCCAGCAGTTTAGTACGGGTTGCTAGCACAGATACGCAGTATTTT CASSLVRVASTDTQYF
NA TRBJ2-1 TRBV11-3 TRBD1 TGTGCCAGCAGCTTGGGACAGGGGTACAATGAGCAGTTCTTC CASSLGQGYNEQFF
NA TRBJ2-1 TRBV28 TRBD1 TGTGCCAGCAGTTCCGGGGACAGATACAATGAGCAGTTCTTC CASSSGDRYNEQFF
few TRBJ1-5 TRBV2 NA TGTGCCAGCGGAGGAGGGAGCAATCAGCCCCAGCATTTT CASGGGSNQPQHF
NA TRBJ1-1 TRBV20-1 NA TGCAGTGCTAGTAGGTCGGCAGGGGCGAACACTGAAGCTTTCTTT CSASRSAGANTEAFF
once TRBJ2-1 TRBV4-3 TRBD2 TGCGCCAGCAGCCTGGGACTCACGGGGGGGCAGTTCTTC CASSLGLTGGQFF
NA TRBJ2-1 TRBV27 NA TGTGCCAGCTGGTCGAGCGTACACTACAATGAGCAGTTCTTC CASWSSVHYNEQFF
NA TRBJ1-1 TRBV18 TRBD1 TGTGCCAGCTCACCGCCGGGACAGGGTGGGACTGAAGCTTTCTTT CASSPPGQGGTEAFF
NA TRBJ2-7 TRBV24-1 TRBD1 TGTGCCACCAGTGACGCCGGGACAGGGGGGCGTAGCGAGCAGTACTTC CATSDAGTGGRSEQYF
medium-sized TRBJ1-1 TRBV4-1 NA TGCGCCAGCAGCCAAGGGGGGGACCTGAACACTGAAGCTTTCTTT CASSQGGDLNTEAFF
NA TRBJ2-7 TRBV6-5 NA TGTGCCAGCAGCTTAACCGGGACAAACTCCTACGAGCAGTACTTC CASSLTGTNSYEQYF
NA TRBJ2-3 TRBV27 NA TGTGCCAGCACCCCCAGGGATACGCAGTATTTT CASTPRDTQYF
NA TRBJ2-7 TRBV7-3 TRBD2 TGTGCCAGCAGCCGCGGGGGGCACGAGCAGTACTTC CASSRGGHEQYF
NA TRBJ1-2 TRBV4-1 TRBD1 TGCGCCAGCAGCCAGAACCCGACAGGGGAAAGTGGCTACACCTTC CASSQNPTGESGYTF
NA TRBJ1-6 TRBV5-4 TRBD1 TGTGCCAGCAGCCGGCTGGCGGGGGGACAGGGGTCCCCACCCCTCCACTTT CASSRLAGGQGSPPLHF
NA TRBJ2-2 TRBV7-2 TRBD2 TGTGCCAGCAGAACGGGGGGGCCGAACACCGGGGAGCTGTTTTTT CASRTGGPNTGELFF
once TRBJ1-1 TRBV28 NA TGTGCCAGCCGGTCAGGGGCGAACACTGAAGCTTTCTTT CASRSGANTEAFF
NA TRBJ2-4 TRBV7-9 TRBD2 TGTGCCAGCAGCAGGGGCGGGAGCGCCAAAAACATTCAGTACTTC CASSRGGSAKNIQYF
NA TRBJ2-3 TRBV7-2 TRBD2 TGTGCCAGCAGCTTCCTAGCGGGAGGCGGGGATACGCAGTATTTT CASSFLAGGGDTQYF
once TRBJ1-3 TRBV19 TRBD1 TGTGCCAGTAGGGACAGGGGATCCGGAAACACCATATATTTT CASRDRGSGNTIYF
NA TRBJ2-3 TRBV12-3/TRBV12-4 TRBD2 TGTGCCAGCAGTATTCGGGGGGCAGATACGCAGTATTTT CASSIRGADTQYF
once TRBJ2-3 TRBV19 TRBD1 TGTGCCAGTAGTACACGGCAGACAGGGTACGATACGCAGTATTTT CASSTRQTGYDTQYF